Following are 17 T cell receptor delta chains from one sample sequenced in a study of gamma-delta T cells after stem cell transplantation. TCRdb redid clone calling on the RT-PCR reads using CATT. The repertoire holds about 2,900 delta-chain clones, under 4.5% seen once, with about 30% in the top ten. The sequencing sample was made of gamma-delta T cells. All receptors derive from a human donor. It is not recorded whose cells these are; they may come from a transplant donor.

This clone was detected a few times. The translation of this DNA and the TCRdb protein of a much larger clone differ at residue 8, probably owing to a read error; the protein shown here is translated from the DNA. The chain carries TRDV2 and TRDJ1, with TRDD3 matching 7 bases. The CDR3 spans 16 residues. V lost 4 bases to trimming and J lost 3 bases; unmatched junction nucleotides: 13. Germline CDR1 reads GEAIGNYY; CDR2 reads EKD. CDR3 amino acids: CACEGLGGTPADKLIF. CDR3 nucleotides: TGTGCCTGTGAGGGTCTGGGGGGTACCCCAGCCGATAAACTCATCTTT.

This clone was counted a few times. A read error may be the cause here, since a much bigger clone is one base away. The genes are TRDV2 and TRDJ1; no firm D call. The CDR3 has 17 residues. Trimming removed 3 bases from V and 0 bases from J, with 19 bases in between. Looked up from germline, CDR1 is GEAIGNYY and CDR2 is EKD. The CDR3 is CACDAVGRVSYTDKLIF. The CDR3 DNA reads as TGTGCCTGTGACGCCGTAGGTCGGGTCTCGTACACCGATAAACTCATCTTT.

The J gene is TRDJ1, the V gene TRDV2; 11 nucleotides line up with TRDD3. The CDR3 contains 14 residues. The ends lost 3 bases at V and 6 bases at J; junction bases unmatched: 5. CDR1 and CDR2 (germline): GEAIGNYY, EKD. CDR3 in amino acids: CACDSLGDTYKLIF. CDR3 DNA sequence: TGTGCCTGTGACTCGCTGGGGGATACCTATAAACTCATCTTT.

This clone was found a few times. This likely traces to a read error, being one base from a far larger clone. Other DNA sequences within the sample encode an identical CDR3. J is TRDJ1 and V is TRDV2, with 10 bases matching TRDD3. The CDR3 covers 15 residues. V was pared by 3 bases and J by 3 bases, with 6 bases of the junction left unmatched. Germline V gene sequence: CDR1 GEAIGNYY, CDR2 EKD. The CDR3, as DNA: TGTGCCTGTGACCCGCTGGGGGATAAGGCCGATAAACTCATCTTT. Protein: CACDPLGDKADKLIF.

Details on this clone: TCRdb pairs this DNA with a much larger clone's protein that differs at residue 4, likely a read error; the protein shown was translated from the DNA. The CDR3 bases are TGTGCCTGTGGCATCGCTGGGACCGAGAGGGGTAAACTCATCTTT. Protein: CACGIAGTERGKLIF. V and J are TRDV2 and TRDJ1; tentative D call: TRDD3 (5 bases). The germline V gene has CDR1 GEAIGNYY and CDR2 EKD. The CDR3 has 15 amino acids. V was clipped by 5 bases and J by 7 bases, with 22 bases between them.

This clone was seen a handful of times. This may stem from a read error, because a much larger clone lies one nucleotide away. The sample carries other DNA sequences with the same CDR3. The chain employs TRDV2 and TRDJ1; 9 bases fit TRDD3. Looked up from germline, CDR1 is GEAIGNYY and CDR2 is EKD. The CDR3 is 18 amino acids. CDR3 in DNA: TGTGCCTGTGACACTCTAGGGGATACGAGGGGGAACACCGATAAACTCATCTTC. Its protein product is CACDTLGDTRGNTDKLIF.

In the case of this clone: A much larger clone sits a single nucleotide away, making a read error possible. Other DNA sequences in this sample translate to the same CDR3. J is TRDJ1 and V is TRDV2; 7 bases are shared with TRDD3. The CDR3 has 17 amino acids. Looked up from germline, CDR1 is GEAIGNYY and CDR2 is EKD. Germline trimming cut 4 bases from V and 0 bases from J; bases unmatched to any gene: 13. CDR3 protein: CACEPLGAGGDTDKLIF. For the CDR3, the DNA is TGTGCCTGTGAACCACTTGGTGCTGGGGGGGACACCGATAAACTCATCTTT.

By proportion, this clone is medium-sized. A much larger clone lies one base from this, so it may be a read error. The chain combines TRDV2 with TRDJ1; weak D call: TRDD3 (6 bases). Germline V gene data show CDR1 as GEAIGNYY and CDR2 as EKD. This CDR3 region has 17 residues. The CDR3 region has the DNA TGTGCCTGTGGCACCGTCGGGGATCGACCGTACACCGATAAACTCATCTTT. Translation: CACGTVGDRPYTDKLIF.

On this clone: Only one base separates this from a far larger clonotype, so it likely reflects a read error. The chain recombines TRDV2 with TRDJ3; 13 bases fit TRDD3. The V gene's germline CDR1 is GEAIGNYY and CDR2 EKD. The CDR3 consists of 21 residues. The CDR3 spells CARDTGTGGYAGSWDTRQMFF. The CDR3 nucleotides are TGTGCCCGTGACACCGGGACTGGGGGATACGCTGGGTCCTGGGACACCCGACAGATGTTTTTC.

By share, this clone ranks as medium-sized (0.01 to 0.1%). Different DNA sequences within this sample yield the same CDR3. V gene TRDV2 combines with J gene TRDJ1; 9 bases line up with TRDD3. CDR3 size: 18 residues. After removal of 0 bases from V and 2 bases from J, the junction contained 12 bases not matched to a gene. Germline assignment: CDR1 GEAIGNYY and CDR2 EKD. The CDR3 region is CACDTVQGGYISTDKLIF. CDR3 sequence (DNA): TGTGCCTGTGACACCGTTCAAGGGGGATACATATCTACCGATAAACTCATCTTT.

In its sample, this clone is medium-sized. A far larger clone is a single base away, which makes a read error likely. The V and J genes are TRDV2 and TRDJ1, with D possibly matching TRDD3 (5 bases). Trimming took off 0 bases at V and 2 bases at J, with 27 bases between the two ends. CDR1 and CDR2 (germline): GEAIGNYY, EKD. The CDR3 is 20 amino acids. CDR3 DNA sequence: TGTGCCTGTGACACCGTGACGGACCGGGGGTCACCTCATACGACCGATAAACTCATCTTT. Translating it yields CACDTVTDRGSPHTTDKLIF.

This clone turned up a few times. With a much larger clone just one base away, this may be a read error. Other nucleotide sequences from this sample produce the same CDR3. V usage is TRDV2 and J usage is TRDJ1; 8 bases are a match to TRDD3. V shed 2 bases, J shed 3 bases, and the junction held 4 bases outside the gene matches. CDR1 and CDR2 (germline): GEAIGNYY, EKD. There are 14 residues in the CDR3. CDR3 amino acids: CACDSLGDSDKLIF. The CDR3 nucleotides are TGTGCCTGTGACAGCCTGGGGGACTCCGATAAACTCATCTTT.

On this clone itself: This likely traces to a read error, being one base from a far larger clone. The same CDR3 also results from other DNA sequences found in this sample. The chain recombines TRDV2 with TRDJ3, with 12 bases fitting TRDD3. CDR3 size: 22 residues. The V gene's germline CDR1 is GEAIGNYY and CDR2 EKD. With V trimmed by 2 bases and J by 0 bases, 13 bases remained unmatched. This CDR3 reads CACDRVLGDTDKSSWDTRQMFF. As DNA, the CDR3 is TGTGCCTGTGACAGGGTACTGGGGGATACCGATAAAAGCTCCTGGGACACCCGACAGATGTTTTTC.

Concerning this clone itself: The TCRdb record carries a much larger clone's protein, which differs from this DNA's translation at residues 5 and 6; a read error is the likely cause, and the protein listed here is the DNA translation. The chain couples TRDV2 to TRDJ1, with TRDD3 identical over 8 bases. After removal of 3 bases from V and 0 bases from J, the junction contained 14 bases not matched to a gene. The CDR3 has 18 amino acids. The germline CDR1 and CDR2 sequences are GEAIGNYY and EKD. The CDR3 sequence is CACDAVLGGNKYTDKLIF. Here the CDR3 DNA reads TGTGCCTGTGACGCCGTACTGGGGGGAAATAAGTACACCGATAAACTCATCTTT.

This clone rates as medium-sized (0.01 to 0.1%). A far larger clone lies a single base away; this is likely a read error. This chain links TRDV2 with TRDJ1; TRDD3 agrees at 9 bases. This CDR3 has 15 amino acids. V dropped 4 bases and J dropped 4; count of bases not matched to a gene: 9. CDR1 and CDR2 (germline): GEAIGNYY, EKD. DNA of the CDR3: TGTGCCTGTGAGGGATTGGGGGATATCTTCGATAAACTCATCTTT. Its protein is CACEGLGDIFDKLIF.

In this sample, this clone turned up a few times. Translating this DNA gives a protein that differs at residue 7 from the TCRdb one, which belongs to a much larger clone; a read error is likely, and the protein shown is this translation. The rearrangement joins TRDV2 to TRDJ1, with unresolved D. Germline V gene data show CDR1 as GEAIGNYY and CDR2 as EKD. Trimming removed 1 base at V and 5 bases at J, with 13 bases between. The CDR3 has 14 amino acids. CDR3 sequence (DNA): TGTGCCTGTGACACTTTGGAGGTCCTTGATAAACTCATCTTT. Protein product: CACDTLEVLDKLIF.

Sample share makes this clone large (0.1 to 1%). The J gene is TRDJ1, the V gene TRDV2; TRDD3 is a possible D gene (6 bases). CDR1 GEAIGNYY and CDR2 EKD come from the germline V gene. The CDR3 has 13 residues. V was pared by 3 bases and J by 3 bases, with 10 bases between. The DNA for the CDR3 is TGTGCCTGTGACTCAATGGGGGCCGATAAACTCATCTTT. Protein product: CACDSMGADKLIF.